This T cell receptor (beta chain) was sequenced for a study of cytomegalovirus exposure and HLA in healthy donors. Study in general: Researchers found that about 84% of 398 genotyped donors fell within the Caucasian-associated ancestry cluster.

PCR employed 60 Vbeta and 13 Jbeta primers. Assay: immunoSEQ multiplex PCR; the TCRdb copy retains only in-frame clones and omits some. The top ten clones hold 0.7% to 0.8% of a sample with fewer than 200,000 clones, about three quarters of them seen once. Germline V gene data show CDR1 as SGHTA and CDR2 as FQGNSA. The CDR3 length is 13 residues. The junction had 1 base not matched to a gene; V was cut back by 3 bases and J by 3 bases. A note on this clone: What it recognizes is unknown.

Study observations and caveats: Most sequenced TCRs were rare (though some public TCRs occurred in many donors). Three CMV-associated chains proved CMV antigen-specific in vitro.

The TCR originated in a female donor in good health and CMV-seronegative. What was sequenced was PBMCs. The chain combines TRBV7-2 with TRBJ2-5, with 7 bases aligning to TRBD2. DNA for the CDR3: TGTGCCAGCAGCTTGGGACTAAAAGAGACCCAGTACTTC. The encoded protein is CASSLGLKETQYF.